This TCR beta chain appears in the sequencing data of a study of blood T cell repertoires in COVID-19. The protocol was immunoSEQ multiplex PCR, while the TCRdb copy is restricted to in-frame clones and leaves out a portion. The sample shows some 74,000 clones, 80% of them seen only once. The trim removed 4 bases at V and 3 bases at J, leaving 3 bases unmatched. This CDR3 is built from 14 residues. Germline V gene sequence: CDR1 LGHNA, CDR2 YSLEER. This receptor was identified in a human donor in a cohort sampled during active COVID-19. The chain employs TRBV4-3 and TRBJ1-1, with 9 bases identical to TRBD1. Sequencing input: peripheral blood. In DNA, the CDR3 is TGCGCCAGCAGCCTCGGGACAGGGTACACTGAAGCTTTCTTT. Protein: CASSLGTGYTEAFF.